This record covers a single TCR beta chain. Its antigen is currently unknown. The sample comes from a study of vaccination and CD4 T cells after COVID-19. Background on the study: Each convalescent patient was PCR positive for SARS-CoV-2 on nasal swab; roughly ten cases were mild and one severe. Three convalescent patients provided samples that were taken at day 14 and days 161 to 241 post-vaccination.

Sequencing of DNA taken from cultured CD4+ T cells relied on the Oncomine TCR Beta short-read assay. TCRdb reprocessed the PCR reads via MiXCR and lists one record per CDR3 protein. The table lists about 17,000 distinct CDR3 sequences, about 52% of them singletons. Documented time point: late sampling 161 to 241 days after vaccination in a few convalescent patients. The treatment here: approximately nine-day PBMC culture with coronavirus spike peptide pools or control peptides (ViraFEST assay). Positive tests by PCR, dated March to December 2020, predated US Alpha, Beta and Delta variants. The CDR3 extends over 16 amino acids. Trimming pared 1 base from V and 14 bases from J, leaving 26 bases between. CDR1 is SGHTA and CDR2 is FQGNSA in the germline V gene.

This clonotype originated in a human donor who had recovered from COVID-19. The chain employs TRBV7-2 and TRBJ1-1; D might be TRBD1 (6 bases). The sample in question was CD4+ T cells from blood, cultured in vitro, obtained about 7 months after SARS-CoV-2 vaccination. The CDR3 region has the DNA TGTGCCAGCAGCTTAGAGTCCGTGTTGGGGGGGGCACTCAGCTTCTTT. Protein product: CASSLESVLGGALSFF.